These 4 T cell receptor beta chains share one sample of origin, sequenced in a study of T cell responses to AZD1222 COVID-19 vaccine. TCRdb keeps only in-frame clones here, not all; method: immunoSEQ multiplex PCR. The table lists about 150,000 clones, 91% of them singletons. The sample in question was peripheral blood, obtained 28 days after the second AZD1222 dose. These receptors all come from an adult who received the AZD1222 COVID-19 vaccine.

The rearrangement uses TRBV19 and TRBJ1-2; D is unresolved. Germline V gene data show CDR1 as LNHDA and CDR2 as SQIVND (reference sequence). The ends were cut back, 1 base at V and 7 bases at J, with 13 bases in the middle. The CDR3 sequence is 14 residues long. The CDR3 DNA is TGTGCCAGTAGTATAGCTCGGAAAGGCTCTGGCTACACCTTC. It encodes CASSIARKGSGYTF.

V usage is TRBV19 and J usage is TRBJ1-1, with TRBD1 matching over 7 bases. The V and J ends lost 5 bases and 9 bases, in that order; junction bases with no gene match: 12. CDR1 and CDR2 from the germline V gene are LNHDA and SQIVND (reference sequence). The CDR3 runs to 14 residues. The CDR3 DNA is TGTGCCAGTAGTCCTCACTCCACGGACAGGCAAGCTTTCTTT. Amino acids: CASSPHSTDRQAFF.

The chain has TRBV2 and TRBJ2-5; D possibly corresponds to TRBD1 (6 bases). V lost 8 bases, J lost 1 base, and 11 bases lay in between. Germline assignment: CDR1 SNHLY and CDR2 FYNNEI. The CDR3 length is 13 residues. The CDR3 here is CASLRTAQETQYF. CDR3 coding DNA: TGTGCCAGCCTCAGGACAGCCCAAGAGACCCAGTACTTC.

The chain employs TRBV15 and TRBJ1-2; D might be TRBD1 (5 bases). The CDR3 loop spans 14 amino acids. Trimming left V 3 bases short and J 8 bases short, with 16 bases between. From germline, CDR1 is LNHNV and CDR2 YYDKDF (reference sequence). The DNA of the CDR3 is TGTGCCACCAGCAGCCGCGGGGGGAGGGCGGGCTACACCTTC. The encoded protein is CATSSRGGRAGYTF.